This T cell receptor (beta chain) is drawn from a study of Tregs in tolerant kidney transplant recipients. Clones were read by immunoSEQ multiplex PCR, and TCRdb kept only the in-frame ones, dropping some. The sample lists tens of thousands of clones; more than 85% were seen once. Germline loops: CDR1 MNHEY, CDR2 SVGAGI. Trimming took 1 base from V and 5 from J; bases not matched to a gene: 3. The CDR3 runs to 15 residues. Recipients received nonmyeloablative bone marrow transplants from related graft donors, with transient mixed chimerism. Sequenced material: CD4+ T cells from blood (PBMCs), taken 24 months after the transplant. This TCR derives from a human patient who received a combined kidney and bone marrow transplant. Some T cells may possibly be graft donor cells. V is TRBV6-5 and J is TRBJ1-4, with 8 positions matching TRBD1. CDR3 sequence reads: CASSYWTGTNEKLFF. The CDR3, as DNA: TGTGCCAGCAGTTACTGGACAGGGACGAATGAAAAACTGTTTTTT.